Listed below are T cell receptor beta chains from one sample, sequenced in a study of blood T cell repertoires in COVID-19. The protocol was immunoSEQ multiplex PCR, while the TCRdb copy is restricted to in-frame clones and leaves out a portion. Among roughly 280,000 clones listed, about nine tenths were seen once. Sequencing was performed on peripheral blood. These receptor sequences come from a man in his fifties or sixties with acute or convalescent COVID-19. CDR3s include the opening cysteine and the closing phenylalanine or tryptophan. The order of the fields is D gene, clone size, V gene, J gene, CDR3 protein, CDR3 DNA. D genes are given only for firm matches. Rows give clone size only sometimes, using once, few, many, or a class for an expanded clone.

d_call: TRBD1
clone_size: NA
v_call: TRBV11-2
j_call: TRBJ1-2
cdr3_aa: CASGTGVAGYTF
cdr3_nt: TGTGCCAGCGGAACAGGGGTGGCTGGCTACACCTTC

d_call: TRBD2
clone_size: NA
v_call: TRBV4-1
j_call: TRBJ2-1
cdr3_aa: CASSQDPPAGGRWNEQFF
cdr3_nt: TGCGCCAGCAGCCAAGATCCCCCAGCGGGGGGTCGTTGGAATGAGCAGTTCTTC

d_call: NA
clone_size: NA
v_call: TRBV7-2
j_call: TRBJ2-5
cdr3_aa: CASSLLGPGGLETQYF
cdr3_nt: TGTGCCAGCAGCTTACTGGGGCCGGGGGGCCTGGAGACCCAGTACTTC

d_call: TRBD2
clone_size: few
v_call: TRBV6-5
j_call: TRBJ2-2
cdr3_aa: CASERGGNTGELFF
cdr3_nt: TGTGCCAGCGAGCGGGGGGGAAACACCGGGGAGCTGTTTTTT

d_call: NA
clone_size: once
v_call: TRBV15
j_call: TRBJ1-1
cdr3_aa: CATSRDPGMNTEAFF
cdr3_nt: TGTGCCACCAGCAGAGATCCAGGGATGAACACTGAAGCTTTCTTT

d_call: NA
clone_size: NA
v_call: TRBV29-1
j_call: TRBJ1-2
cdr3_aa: CSVERGINYGYTF
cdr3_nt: TGCAGCGTTGAGAGAGGAATAAACTATGGCTACACCTTC

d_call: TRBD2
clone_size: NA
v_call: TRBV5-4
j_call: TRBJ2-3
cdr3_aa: CASSLRERGADTQYF
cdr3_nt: TGTGCCAGCAGCTTGAGGGAGCGGGGAGCAGATACGCAGTATTTT

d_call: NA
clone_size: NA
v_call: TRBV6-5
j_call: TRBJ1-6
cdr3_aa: CASSPEGVSRALHF
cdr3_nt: TGTGCCAGCAGCCCCGAGGGGGTTTCGCGGGCCCTCCACTTT

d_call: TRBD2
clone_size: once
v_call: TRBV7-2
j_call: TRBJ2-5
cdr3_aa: CASSLFTSGGTETQYF
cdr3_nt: TGTGCCAGCAGCTTATTCACTAGCGGGGGGACAGAGACCCAGTACTTC

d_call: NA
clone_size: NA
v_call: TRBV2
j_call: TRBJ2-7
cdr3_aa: CASSPGYGRAGEQYF
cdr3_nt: TGTGCCAGCAGTCCGGGGTACGGTAGAGCAGGCGAGCAGTACTTC

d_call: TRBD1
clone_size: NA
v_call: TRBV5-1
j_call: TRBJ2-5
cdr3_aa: CASRPRGQETQYF
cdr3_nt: TGCGCCAGCAGACCCAGGGGGCAGGAGACCCAGTACTTC